These T cell receptor beta chains were read from a single sample in a study of control samples from healthy donors and cancer patients. Sequenced by immunoSEQ multiplex PCR; TCRdb stores in-frame clones only, minus some. Of some 410,000 clones listed, about 93% are singletons. Sequencing was performed on PBMCs. These receptors all come from a man aged 35-49 years with head and neck cancer. CDR3s include the opening cysteine and the closing phenylalanine or tryptophan. The D gene is left open where the match is weak. For some rows the clone size is stated as once, few or many, or as a class when expanded; others skip it.

V gene,clone size,CDR3 length,J gene,D gene,CDR3 DNA,CDR3 protein
TRBV2,NA,14,TRBJ1-6,NA,TGTGCCAGCAGTGATGACAGGAATAATTCACCCCTCCACTTT,CASSDDRNNSPLHF
TRBV11-3,NA,16,TRBJ2-3,TRBD2,TGTGCCAGCAGCTCCAGGTCGGGGGGGCCGGCAGATACGCAGTATTTT,CASSSRSGGPADTQYF
TRBV5-1,NA,13,TRBJ2-1,NA,TGCGCCAGCAGAGTGACCTCCTACAATGAGCAGTTCTTC,CASRVTSYNEQFF
TRBV30,NA,16,TRBJ2-3,TRBD2,TGTGCCTGGGGTAAGGGACTAGCGGGAACCACAGATACGCAGTATTTT,CAWGKGLAGTTDTQYF
TRBV24-1,NA,15,TRBJ2-1,TRBD1,TGTGCCACCAGTGACACGGGACAGGGGATCAATGAGCAGTTCTTC,CATSDTGQGINEQFF
TRBV19,few,15,TRBJ1-5,NA,TGTGCCAGTAGTATAGACGGGGGGACCAATCAGCCCCAGCATTTT,CASSIDGGTNQPQHF
TRBV5-1,NA,15,TRBJ2-3,NA,TGCGCCAGCAGCTTAGGACCGATCGTCACAGATACGCAGTATTTT,CASSLGPIVTDTQYF
TRBV30,NA,11,TRBJ2-7,NA,TGTGCCTGGAGTGCGGGAGCCGAGCAGTACTTC,CAWSAGAEQYF
TRBV18,NA,18,TRBJ2-5,TRBD2,TGTGCCAGCTCACGGGGACTAGCGGGACTGGGGTTCGATGGGACCCAGTACTTC,CASSRGLAGLGFDGTQYF
TRBV6-5,NA,13,TRBJ2-7,NA,TGTGCCACCCATTCCCCTCCGTTAGGCGAGCAGTACTTC,CATHSPPLGEQYF
TRBV9,NA,14,TRBJ1-5,TRBD1,TGTGCCAGCAGCGTAGTGGACAGGGGGGGGCCCCAGCATTTT,CASSVVDRGGPQHF
TRBV27,NA,14,TRBJ1-2,NA,TGTGCCAGCAGTCCTCGGGACGGTGAGGATGGCTACACCTTC,CASSPRDGEDGYTF
TRBV27,once,13,TRBJ1-6,TRBD1,TGTGCCAGTACGGGACAGGTTAATTCACCCCTCCACTTT,CASTGQVNSPLHF
TRBV3-1/TRBV3-2,NA,16,TRBJ1-4,NA,TGTGCCAGCAGCCATCCCGAGGGAAATCCTAATGAAAAACTGTTTTTT,CASSHPEGNPNEKLFF
TRBV27,NA,13,TRBJ1-2,TRBD1,TGTGCCAGCAGTTTATACAGGGGGAACGGCTACACCTTC,CASSLYRGNGYTF
TRBV7-9,NA,15,TRBJ2-5,TRBD1,TGTGCCAGCAGCTTTCAGGGACAGCGGCAAGAGACCCAGTACTTC,CASSFQGQRQETQYF
TRBV7-2,once,17,TRBJ2-3,TRBD2,TGTGCCAGCAGCTCTAGGACTAGCTACCTTAGCACAGATACGCAGTATTTT,CASSSRTSYLSTDTQYF
TRBV15,NA,16,TRBJ2-3,TRBD2,TGTGCCACCAGCAGAGAAGGCGGGAGGGCCGGAGATACGCAGTATTTT,CATSREGGRAGDTQYF
TRBV9,NA,15,TRBJ2-1,TRBD2,TGTGCCAGCAGCCCACGACTAGCGGGGGAAGGTGAGCAGTTCTTC,CASSPRLAGEGEQFF
TRBV28,NA,17,TRBJ2-3,TRBD2,TGTGCCAGCAGTTTAGATTTAGCGGGAGCTCGATCAGATACGCAGTATTTT,CASSLDLAGARSDTQYF
TRBV28,NA,14,TRBJ1-2,NA,TGTGCCAGCAGTTTATTCGGTGCGCCTTATGGCTACACCTTC,CASSLFGAPYGYTF
TRBV7-9,NA,11,TRBJ2-5,NA,TGTGCCAGCAGCCCCAACGAGACCCAGTACTTC,CASSPNETQYF
TRBV6-1,NA,18,TRBJ2-1,TRBD2,TGTGCCAGCAGTGATTTGAGACGGCCAAGCGGGAGACAAAATGAGCAGTTCTTC,CASSDLRRPSGRQNEQFF
TRBV4-3,NA,14,TRBJ2-7,NA,TGCGCCAGCAGCCAGGGGGCCATCCCCTACGAGCAGTACTTC,CASSQGAIPYEQYF
TRBV24-1,NA,16,TRBJ2-3,TRBD2,TGTGCCACCAGTGCGACTAGCGGGGATTTCACAGATACGCAGTATTTT,CATSATSGDFTDTQYF
TRBV18,NA,15,TRBJ1-5,NA,TGTGCCAGCTCATCCAGTATTTTCAGCAATCAGCCCCAGCATTTT,CASSSSIFSNQPQHF
TRBV7-3,NA,13,TRBJ2-3,NA,TGTGCCAGCTCCAAAAATCCCCGGGATACGCAGTATTTT,CASSKNPRDTQYF
TRBV6-6,NA,16,TRBJ2-5,NA,TGTGCCAGCACCCCCCGAGGCGATCAGTACCAAGAGACCCAGTACTTC,CASTPRGDQYQETQYF
TRBV11-3,NA,13,TRBJ2-3,NA,TGTGCCAGCAGCTTAGGAGAGCCAGATACGCAGTATTTT,CASSLGEPDTQYF
TRBV4-3,NA,14,TRBJ2-6,NA,TGCGCCAGCGCACAGAGCTCTGGGGCCAACGTCCTGACTTTC,CASAQSSGANVLTF
TRBV2,NA,15,TRBJ2-4,NA,TGTGCCAGCAGTGAAGGTAGTATGGCCAAAAACATTCAGTACTTC,CASSEGSMAKNIQYF
TRBV5-1,NA,16,TRBJ2-7,NA,TGCGCCAGCAGCTTGGAGGCGGGTCGGGGGACCTACGAGCAGTACTTC,CASSLEAGRGTYEQYF
TRBV6-2/TRBV6-3,NA,15,TRBJ2-1,NA,TGTGCCAGCAGTTACTCGACAGTCCAGTACAATGAGCAGTTCTTC,CASSYSTVQYNEQFF
TRBV11-2,NA,13,TRBJ2-7,NA,TGTGCCAGCAGCCTTACCGACAGCTACGAGCAGTACTTC,CASSLTDSYEQYF
TRBV4-3,NA,16,TRBJ2-3,TRBD2,TGCGCCAGCAGCCAAGATTCGGCGGGGGTGATAGATACGCAGTATTTT,CASSQDSAGVIDTQYF
TRBV4-2,NA,14,TRBJ2-7,TRBD2,TGTGCCAGCAGCCTTCGGGACTACGCCTACGAGCAGTACTTC,CASSLRDYAYEQYF
TRBV24-1,NA,15,TRBJ1-1,NA,TGTGCCACCAGTGATCCAACTCCGGGGAACACTGAAGCTTTCTTT,CATSDPTPGNTEAFF